This T cell receptor beta chain was sequenced for a study of T cells in Graves' hyperthyroidism and ophthalmopathy. The CDR3 spans 16 residues. The V gene end was trimmed by 3 bases and the J gene end by 0 bases; junction bases not matched to a gene: 7. Germline CDR1 SGHRS, CDR2 YFSETQ. Amplification yielded TCR beta CDR3 regions, with RNA transcripts as the source. The TCR CDR3 was amplified in a first-round RT-PCR using the HTBI primer set. TCRdb reanalysed the multiplex PCR reads using MiXCR and keeps one entry per CDR3 protein. This table holds around 240,000 distinct CDR3 sequences, about 16% found once. As concerns this clonotype: Antigen specificity is unknown.

The study, taken as a whole, reports: Among thyroid clonotypes expanded above 0.001, most also appeared in blood.

This sample holds PBMCs from less than 11 ml fresh peripheral blood. The V and J genes are TRBV5-1 and TRBJ2-7; 9 bases are a match to TRBD1. The receptor was derived from a woman aged 18 to 35 with Graves' ophthalmopathy. Sequencing input: blood. The CDR3 bases are TGCGCCAGCAGCTCGCCGACAGGGGGAATCTCCTACGAGCAGTACTTC. Protein: CASSSPTGGISYEQYF. The full variable domain, its missing parts supplied by reference TRBV5-1 and TRBJ2-7, is KAGVTQTPRYLIKTRGQQVTLSCSPISGHRSVSWYQQTPGQGLQFLFEYFSETQRNKGNFPGRFSGRQFSNSRSEMNVSTLELGDSALYLCASSSPTGGISYEQYFGPGTRLTVT.